This is a list of T cell receptor beta chains from one sample in a study of blood T cell repertoires in COVID-19. Method: immunoSEQ multiplex PCR; TCRdb's copy keeps in-frame clones and lacks some. Of under 250,000 clones listed, around 80% were seen once; the top ten hold roughly 7.8%. The specimen sequenced was peripheral blood. Receptors originate from a man aged 35-49 years with active or convalescent COVID-19. The CDR3 runs from the conserved cysteine through the conserved F or W. D genes are given only for firm matches. Expanded clones are given a class, and other clones once, few, many or no size at all.

size	D	J	V	DNA	CDR3
once	TRBD2	TRBJ2-3	TRBV24-1	TGTGCCACCGAGGGAGCGGGGGGCACAGATACGCAGTATTTT	CATEGAGGTDTQYF
.	TRBD1	TRBJ2-7	TRBV4-3	TGCGCCAGCAGCCGCTCCTCCGGGACAGGATCTTACGAGCAGTACTTC	CASSRSSGTGSYEQYF
.	TRBD1	TRBJ2-7	TRBV6-5	TGTGCCAGTCAAATAACCCCGGACAGGGGAGACGAGCAGTACTTC	CASQITPDRGDEQYF
.	TRBD2	TRBJ2-7	TRBV7-6	TGTGCCAGCAGTTCATCACTAGCGGGGAACTACGAGCAGTACTTC	CASSSSLAGNYEQYF
.	.	TRBJ1-1	TRBV20-1	TGCAGTGCTAGTGGTTCAGCAGGGTCCGCGAACACTGAAGCTTTCTTT	CSASGSAGSANTEAFF
.	TRBD1	TRBJ1-2	TRBV4-1	TGCGCCAGCAGCCACCAGGGGGCGCAGAACTATGGCTACACCTTC	CASSHQGAQNYGYTF
.	TRBD1	TRBJ1-1	TRBV7-2	TGTGCCAGCAGCGATCGGGACAGGGACACTGAAGCTTTCTTT	CASSDRDRDTEAFF
.	.	TRBJ2-1	TRBV5-1	TGCGCCAGCAGCTTGGAGCTAGCGAGAGGGGGGGATGAGCAGTTCTTC	CASSLELARGGDEQFF
.	TRBD1	TRBJ1-2	TRBV9	TGTGCCAGCAGCGTTACCGGGACAGGGTATGGCTACACCTTC	CASSVTGTGYGYTF
.	TRBD1	TRBJ1-2	TRBV12-3/TRBV12-4	TGTGCCAGCAGTCGGGGACAGTCCTATGGCTACACCTTC	CASSRGQSYGYTF
.	.	TRBJ1-1	TRBV19	TGTGCCAGTAGTATAGTGGGGATTGGGGCGAACACTGAAGCTTTCTTT	CASSIVGIGANTEAFF
.	.	TRBJ1-5	TRBV19	TGTGCCAGTAGCGGACAAAATAGCAATCAGCCCCAGCATTTT	CASSGQNSNQPQHF
.	.	TRBJ2-3	TRBV5-8	TGTGCCAGCAGCTTCTACGATGCGCAGTATTTT	CASSFYDAQYF
once	.	TRBJ2-1	TRBV24-1	TGTGCCACCACGGGAAGGGAGAGTGCCTACAATGAGCAGTTCTTC	CATTGRESAYNEQFF
.	.	TRBJ1-2	TRBV3-1/TRBV3-2	TGTGCCAGCAGCCAAGCGGAGGTAAACTATGGCTACACCTTC	CASSQAEVNYGYTF
once	.	TRBJ1-1	TRBV3-1/TRBV3-2	TGTGCCAGCAGCCAAGGTCTTTTGAACACTGAAGCTTTCTTT	CASSQGLLNTEAFF
.	.	TRBJ1-3	TRBV7-3	TGTGCCAGCAGCTCTAAATATACAGGGAGAGCTGCTGGAAACACCATATATTTT	CASSSKYTGRAAGNTIYF
few	.	TRBJ1-5	TRBV6-2/TRBV6-3	TGTGCCAGCAGTTACTCGAATAGCAGGGCCGCTCAGCCCCAGCATTTT	CASSYSNSRAAQPQHF
.	.	TRBJ2-7	TRBV21-1	TGTGCCAGCAGCAAAGGGGACTTGAAGGATTGGGAGCAGTACTTC	CASSKGDLKDWEQYF
.	TRBD1	TRBJ1-6	TRBV30	TGTGCCTGGGGTCCCGGGACAGGGAATGGGAATTCACCCCTCCACTTT	CAWGPGTGNGNSPLHF
once	TRBD2	TRBJ2-1	TRBV18	TGTGCCAGCTCACCACTGGCAGGCGTTAGCGGGGTGACCTACAATGAGCAGTTCTTC	CASSPLAGVSGVTYNEQFF
.	TRBD2	TRBJ2-2	TRBV7-3	TGTGCCAGCAGCTTAAACCCGGGACTAGGGTTTACCGGGGAGCTGTTTTTT	CASSLNPGLGFTGELFF